The next 25 T cell receptor beta chains were all read from a single sample in a study of regulatory T cells in long-lasting Graves disease. Time point reported: persistent/refractory GD, antithyroid drugs over 5 years with positive TRAb. RNA from PBMCs was the source of the TCR library. Building of the TCR beta libraries involved iRepertoire HTBI primers and Arm-PCR of CDR3 regions. TCRdb re-derived calls from the multiplex PCR reads in MiXCR, one entry per CDR3 protein. The repertoire holds roughly 400,000 distinct CDR3 sequences, with about 21% as singletons. The material was peripheral blood mononuclear cells (PBMCs), obtained when the disease was refractory, from a patient treated with antithyroid drugs. These receptors were obtained from a female donor with Graves disease.

The table lists this clonotype with many counts. The V and J genes are TRBV10-3 and TRBJ1-5; D gene uncertain. V was shortened by 2 bases and J by 0 bases, with 2 bases between the two germline ends. Germline V gene data show CDR1 as ENHRY and CDR2 as SYGVKD. CDR3 length: 13 residues. The CDR3 DNA reads as TGTGCCATCAGTGAGAATAGCAATCAGCCCCAGCATTTT. It codes for CAISENSNQPQHF.

The table lists this clonotype with a few counts. The gene calls are TRBV5-6 and TRBJ2-5; 10 bases fit TRBD2. Germline loops: CDR1 SGHDT, CDR2 YYEEEE. V lost 2 bases and J lost 3; bases outside the gene matches: 7. There are 16 residues in the CDR3. The CDR3, as DNA: TGTGCCAGCAGCTTTCTAGCGGGAGTCGCGAAAGAGACCCAGTACTTC. Its translation is CASSFLAGVAKETQYF.

This clonotype was detected only a few times. This chain joins TRBV7-2 and TRBJ2-3; 7 bases match TRBD2. The CDR3 runs to 16 residues. CDR1 is SGHTA, CDR2 FQGNSA, per germline. With 7 bases clipped from V and 0 bases from J, the junction kept 10 bases outside the gene matches. CDR3 DNA: TGTGCCAGCATGAAACCCGGGGGGTTTAGCACAGATACGCAGTATTTT. Protein sequence: CASMKPGGFSTDTQYF.

As to this clonotype: A junction end diverges from the germline sequence, so it may reflect a read error. This sequence joins TRBV7-9 and TRBJ2-3; TRBD2 matches at 9 bases. The CDR3 totals 18 residues. Germline V gives CDR1 SEHNR, CDR2 FQNEAQ (reference sequence). CDR3 sequence: CASSLRGRAGGGTDTQYF. In nucleotides, the CDR3 is TGCGCCAGCAGCCTACGAGGGCGAGCGGGAGGAGGGACAGATACGCAGTATTTT. Full variable domain (outside the CDR3, taken from reference TRBV7-9 and TRBJ2-3): DTGVSQNPRHKITKRGQNVTFRCDPISEHNRLYWYRQTLGQGPEFLTYFQNEAQLEKSRLLSDRFSAERPKGSFSTLEIQRTEQGDSAMYLCASSLRGRAGGGTDTQYFGPGTRLTVL.

The chain combines TRBV9 with TRBJ1-1; no firm D call. V was shortened by 4 bases and J by 1 base, with 11 bases between the two germline ends. The CDR3 extends over 14 amino acids. Germline lookup yields CDR1 SGDLS and CDR2 YYNGEE. The CDR3 bases are TGTGCCAGCAGCTTTATCCCAGAGAACACTGAAGCTTTCTTT. Translation: CASSFIPENTEAFF.

This clonotype was observed at least ten times. CDR3 residues: CASSDGSLGKQYF. The CDR3 DNA is TGTGCCAGCAGTGATGGCAGCTTAGGCAAGCAGTACTTC. J is TRBJ2-7 and V is TRBV2; D gene ambiguous. Between the trimmed V and J ends, which lost 3 bases and 8 bases, there was a span of 14 bases. CDR3 length: 13 residues. CDR1 SNHLY and CDR2 FYNNEI come from the germline V gene.

This clonotype was picked up one time. The V and J genes are TRBV29-1 and TRBJ2-7, with 7 bases identical to TRBD2. The CDR3 has 14 residues. Germline assignment: CDR1 SQVTM and CDR2 ANQGSEA. The CDR3 region is CGAISQAGAYEQYF. In nucleotides, the CDR3 is TGCGGCGCAATCTCTCAGGCGGGAGCTTACGAGCAGTACTTC.

In regard to this clonotype: Given the absence of the conserved phenylalanine or tryptophan at the CDR3 end, a read error is likely. V gene TRBV5-6 combines with J gene TRBJ1-1, with D maybe TRBD1 (6 bases). V lost 2 bases and J lost 11, with 10 bases in between. Germline CDR1 and CDR2: SGHDT and YYEEEE. This CDR3 comprises 11 residues. The CDR3 DNA reads TGTGCCAGCAGCTTCGACAGGATGGCTTTCCTT. It specifies CASSFDRMAFL.

At least ten counts were recorded for this clonotype. CDR3: CASLTWTQGGETQYF. The CDR3 DNA is TGTGCCAGCCTTACATGGACCCAGGGCGGAGAGACCCAGTACTTC. This chain joins TRBV2 and TRBJ2-5; weak D call: TRBD1 (5 bases). Trimming left V 8 bases short and J 4 bases short, with 20 bases between. This CDR3 is built from 15 residues. The germline V gene has CDR1 SNHLY and CDR2 FYNNEI.

This clonotype was detected ten times or more. The genes are TRBV12-3 or TRBV12-4 and TRBJ2-4; D perhaps matches TRBD2 (5 bases). V lost 0 bases and J 2 bases, leaving 11 bases between the germline ends. The CDR3 contains 16 residues. CDR3 DNA: TGTGCCAGCAGTTTAGCTGGGTCGGGGACCAAAAACATTCAGTACTTC. Encoded protein: CASSLAGSGTKNIQYF.

This clonotype was picked up many times. The chain uses TRBV2 and TRBJ2-1; D is unclear. Trimming stripped 1 base from V and 8 bases from J, with 12 bases between. This CDR3 has 14 amino acids. Germline CDR1 and CDR2: SNHLY and FYNNEI. In DNA form, the CDR3 reads TGTGCCAGCAGTGAAGGTCTTTACCACGATGAGCAGTTCTTC. The encoded protein is CASSEGLYHDEQFF.

The rearrangement links TRBV18 to TRBJ2-7; 7 bases align to TRBD1. V lost 6 bases, J lost 5 bases, and 4 bases stayed unmatched. Per the germline V gene, CDR1 is KGHSH and CDR2 is LQKENI. CDR3 length: 12 residues. CDR3 sequence: CASSTGSHEQYF. CDR3 DNA: TGTGCCAGCTCGACAGGGTCCCACGAGCAGTACTTC.

The genes are TRBV7-2 and TRBJ2-5; a possible D gene is TRBD2 (6 bases). Trimming shortened V by 4 bases and J by 4 bases, and 22 bases separated the two germline ends. Germline values: CDR1 SGHTA, CDR2 FQGNSA. The CDR3 is made up of 17 amino acids. CDR3 residues: CASSSSRGLLGGETQYF. CDR3 nucleotide sequence: TGTGCCAGCAGCTCTTCTCGGGGACTCCTCGGGGGAGAGACCCAGTACTTC.

This chain joins TRBV30 and TRBJ1-6; TRBD1 aligns across 9 bases. V shed 4 bases, J shed 9 bases, and the junction held 1 base outside the gene matches. The CDR3 runs to 12 residues. The germline V gene encodes CDR1 GTSNPN and CDR2 SVGIG (reference sequence). The CDR3 region is CAWNRGRSPLHF. The DNA for the CDR3 is TGTGCCTGGAACAGGGGGCGTTCACCCCTCCACTTT.

CDR3 sequence (DNA): TGCAGTGCTAGCGAGGTCTCCTACAATGAGCAGTTCTTC. The encoded protein is CSASEVSYNEQFF. The rearrangement joins TRBV20-1 to TRBJ2-1; D remains unclear. CDR3 length: 13 amino acids. V was cut by 3 bases and J by 0 bases, with 6 bases left in between. Germline V gene sequence: CDR1 DFQATT, CDR2 SNEGSKA (reference sequence).

The chain recombines TRBV20-1 with TRBJ1-1; D unresolved. Trimming stripped 6 bases from V and 6 bases from J, with 23 bases between. The CDR3 has 15 residues. Germline CDR1 and CDR2: DFQATT and SNEGSKA (reference sequence). The CDR3 loop is CSAPVPGSLVAEAFF. Written as DNA, the CDR3 is TGCAGTGCGCCCGTCCCCGGCAGCCTGGTTGCTGAAGCTTTCTTT.

This clonotype came up many times. The CDR3, as DNA: TGTGCCAGCAGTGAAGCAGGGGCCCTCGGCGGTGAAGCTTTCTTT. As protein: CASSEAGALGGEAFF. The chain carries TRBV2 and TRBJ1-1, with D possibly being TRBD1 (5 bases). The CDR3 contains 15 residues. The V gene lost 0 bases and the J gene lost 7 bases, with 15 bases spanning the gap. CDR1 is SNHLY, CDR2 FYNNEI, per germline.

The sample holds many counts of this clonotype. This CDR3 is CASSYSGANEKLFF. The CDR3, as DNA: TGTGCCAGCAGTTACAGTGGGGCTAATGAAAAACTGTTTTTT. The V gene is TRBV12-3 or TRBV12-4, the J gene TRBJ1-4, with D hard to call. Trimming stripped 4 bases from V and 3 bases from J, with 9 bases between. This CDR3 has 14 amino acids.

There are many counts of this clonotype. The genes are TRBV5-1 and TRBJ1-6; 8 positions agree with TRBD1. Germline V gene data show CDR1 as SGHRS and CDR2 as YFSETQ. Trimming cost V 1 base and J 9 bases; bases outside gene matches: 6. This CDR3 has 15 amino acids. DNA of the CDR3: TGCGCCAGCAGCTTGACAGGGGGGTCGAGTTCACCCCTCCACTTT. It yields the protein CASSLTGGSSSPLHF.

This clonotype was counted at least ten times. The rearrangement links TRBV27 to TRBJ1-6, with a tentative D call TRBD1 (6 bases). Germline V gives CDR1 MNHEY, CDR2 SMNVEV (reference sequence). The CDR3 totals 14 residues. V was pared by 6 bases and J by 5 bases, with 11 bases between. The CDR3 DNA reads TGTGCCAGCAGCAGGGGTCGCGATAATTCACCCCTCCACTTT. Its protein product is CASSRGRDNSPLHF.

This clonotype was observed at least ten times. The chain employs TRBV20-1 and TRBJ1-6; D gene uncertain. This CDR3 is built from 17 residues. CDR1 and CDR2 from the germline V gene are DFQATT and SNEGSKA (reference sequence). V lost 0 bases to trimming and J lost 3 bases, with 15 bases between them. CDR3 sequence (DNA): TGCAGTGCTAGAGATCAGGCGGAGGGATTCTATAATTCACCCCTCCACTTT. Translating gives CSARDQAEGFYNSPLHF.

This clonotype was seen only a few times. This chain links TRBV2 with TRBJ2-3, with 13 nucleotides matching TRBD2. After removal of 5 bases from V and 4 bases from J, the junction contained 3 bases not matched to a gene. This CDR3 is 15 amino acids long. The germline CDR1 and CDR2 sequences are SNHLY and FYNNEI. The chain's CDR3 is CASSRTSGSPDTQYF. CDR3 in DNA: TGTGCCAGCAGTAGGACTAGCGGGAGTCCAGATACGCAGTATTTT.

The chain links TRBV11-2 to TRBJ1-2, with D possibly matching TRBD1 (6 bases). V was clipped by 5 bases and J by 8 bases, with 21 bases between them. The length of the CDR3 is 15 residues. Germline lookup yields CDR1 SGHAT and CDR2 FQNNGV. Here the CDR3 DNA reads TGTGCCAGCAGCCTCCCCGGACAGTATGATGTAGGCTACACCTTC. This sequence encodes CASSLPGQYDVGYTF.

This chain connects TRBV27 to TRBJ2-2, with 8 nucleotides matching TRBD2. With V trimmed by 7 bases and J by 7 bases, 8 bases remained unmatched. Germline assignment: CDR1 MNHEY and CDR2 SMNVEV (reference sequence). The CDR3 totals 14 residues. Written as DNA, the CDR3 is TGTGCCAGCAATCCGAGCGGGAGTGTCGGGGAGCTGTTTTTT. This codes for CASNPSGSVGELFF.

The genes are TRBV4-1 and TRBJ1-2; D unresolved. Trimming took 5 bases from V and 3 from J, leaving 16 bases between them. Germline loops: CDR1 MGHRA, CDR2 YSYEKL. This CDR3 has 15 residues. The CDR3 coding sequence is TGCGCCAGCAGCTCAGAAGTCGTCAACGACTATGGCTACACCTTC. Amino acids: CASSSEVVNDYGYTF.